This T cell receptor beta chain was obtained from a study of T cell changes during pregnancy in multiple sclerosis. The CDR3 has 18 residues. With V trimmed by 1 base and J by 5 bases, 14 bases remained unmatched. Per the germline V gene, CDR1 is LGHNA and CDR2 is YNFKEQ. Clones were sequenced by immunoSEQ multiplex PCR, and TCRdb holds only the in-frame ones, with some missing. Of 65,000 to 95,000 clones in the sample, around 94% were seen once. Details on this clone: This specimen includes other DNA sequences encoding the same CDR3.

This receptor was obtained from a female donor in good health, enrolled as a control in a pregnancy study. V is TRBV4-2 and J is TRBJ2-7; 10 positions agree with TRBD2. Source: peripheral blood, taken in the second trimester of pregnancy. CDR3 nucleotide sequence: TGTGCCAGCAGCCAAGTTCCCGGTGGGAGCGGGAGGGCCGACGAGCAGTACTTC. This codes for CASSQVPGGSGRADEQYF.